Given below is one T cell receptor beta chain in context. The same CDR3 is also encoded by other DNA sequences in this sample. This entry belongs to a study of cytomegalovirus exposure and HLA in healthy donors. 60 Vbeta and 13 Jbeta primers were used in PCR. Sequencing used immunoSEQ multiplex PCR; TCRdb keeps in-frame clones, though not all of them. The listing contains about 160,000 clones. From germline, CDR1 is SEHNR and CDR2 FQNEAQ (reference sequence). V shed 3 bases, J shed 7 bases, and the junction held 3 bases outside the gene matches. There are 14 residues in the CDR3. The sample comprised PBMCs. This clonotype was sampled from a woman aged 55 to 70 in good health and CMV-seronegative. The V call is TRBV7-9, the J call TRBJ1-4; the match to TRBD1 covers 9 bases. The CDR3 region has the DNA TGTGCCAGCAGCTTGGGACAGGGAAGTGAAAAACTGTTTTTT. It yields the protein CASSLGQGSEKLFF.